This T cell receptor beta chain came from a study of T cells after yellow fever vaccination (dated by TCRdb to the late 2010s). Study-level background: The SMART-Seq v4 Ultra Low Input RNA kit was used to prepare libraries from fractions with low cell numbers. Blood was drawn at multiple timepoints before and after primary and secondary immunization, with bulk PBMC replicates and cell subsets isolated. The cohort comprised two healthy male donors, one aged 18 to 29 and one aged 30 to 39 years. To track T-cell clones before and after primary and booster YFV17D yellow fever vaccination, bulk TCR alpha and beta repertoires were sequenced longitudinally.

A word on this clonotype: It lacks a known antigen. Qualities for individual bases were not recorded, and no much larger clone is one base off.

For this chain, trimming is 4 bases at the V end and 0 bases at the J end, and the number of junction bases without a gene match is 13. The CDR3 spans 17 residues, from the cysteine through the phenylalanine. This entry keeps only the CDR3 DNA: 51 bases, framed from base 1. CDR1 DFQATT and CDR2 SNEGSKA were looked up in the germline V gene (reference sequence). The intended sense of this specimen's treatment or condition label: live attenuated yellow fever vaccine strain. At each blood-draw timepoint, two biological replicates of bulk PBMCs were obtained. A standard Ficoll-Paque protocol was used to isolate PBMCs from peripheral blood. RNA was extracted with TriZol from bulk PBMCs, CD4 and CD8 fractions, and dextramer-positive and dextramer-negative fractions. TCR cDNA was made using 5'RACE template switching, a step that added a universal primer site and unique molecular identifiers. Priming for cDNA synthesis came from both the TCR alpha and TCR beta constant segments. Libraries were amplified in two PCR steps, with sample barcodes and sequencing adapters added in the second step. Libraries were sequenced on Illumina HiSeq 2500 (2x100 bp) or NovaSeq (2x150 bp). The paper's processing steps were these. Demultiplexing of reads and collapsing into UMI consensus sequences were performed with MIGEC, and V(D)J alignment was carried out with MiXCR. Vaccine-responding clonotypes were defined with edgeR using replicate PBMC samples, requiring FDR below 0.01 and a log2 fold change above 5 up to day 15. Bulk clonotypes were assigned CD4 or CD8 identity according to which sequenced CD4 or CD8 repertoire held them at higher abundance. The public reads were reanalyzed by TCRdb: fastp trimming at Q25, MiXCR alignment, in-frame beta chains only. Each entry merges the rows of one CDR3 protein and shows their most common DNA and genes. The V and J calls come from TCRdb's annotation, not from the publication. The sample table contains around 530,000 distinct CDR3 sequences; only one count was recorded for about a sixth of them. The leading ten clones occupy roughly 17% of the sample.

On the study overall, not on this receptor specifically: A small share of clonotypes occurred in both CD4 and CD8 compartments, likely arising from convergent recombination. Most clones expanded after primary vaccination were re-detected after the booster (96% of CD4 and approximately 88% of CD8), suggesting broad memory maintenance. Because only two donors were included in the study, the extent to which the findings can be generalized is limited. Compared with the primary T-cell response, the secondary T-cell response was weaker but faster, peaking on day 5 rather than day 15. Computational filtering was needed because FACS-sorted repertoires could contain abundant contaminating clonotypes from the bulk population.

The source material was PBMCs, sampled 5 to 6 days after the first yellow fever vaccination. The chain is made from TRBV20-1 and TRBJ1-2; 8 junctional bases match TRBD1. This clonotype was sampled from a young man who received the YFV17D yellow fever vaccine. CDR3 protein: CSATRITNRGANYGYTF. The nucleotide sequence is given as TGCAGTGCTACGAGAATAACGAACAGGGGGGCTAACTATGGCTACACCTTC.